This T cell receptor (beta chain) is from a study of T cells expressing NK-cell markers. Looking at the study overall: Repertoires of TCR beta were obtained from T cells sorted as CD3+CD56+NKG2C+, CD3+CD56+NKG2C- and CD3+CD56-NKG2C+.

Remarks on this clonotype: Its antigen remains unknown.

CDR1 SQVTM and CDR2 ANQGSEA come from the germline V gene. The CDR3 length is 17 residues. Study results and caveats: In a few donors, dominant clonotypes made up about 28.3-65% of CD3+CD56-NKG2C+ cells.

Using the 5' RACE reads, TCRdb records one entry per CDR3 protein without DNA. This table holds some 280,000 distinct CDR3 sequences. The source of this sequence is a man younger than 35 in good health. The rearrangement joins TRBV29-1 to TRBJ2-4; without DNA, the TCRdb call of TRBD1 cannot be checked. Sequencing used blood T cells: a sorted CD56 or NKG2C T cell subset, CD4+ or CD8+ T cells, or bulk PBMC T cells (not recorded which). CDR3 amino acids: CSVEARQGVSPKNIQYF. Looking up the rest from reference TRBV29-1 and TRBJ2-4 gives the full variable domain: SAVISQKPSRDICQRGTSLTIQCQVDSQVTMMFWYRQQPGQSLTLIATANQGSEATYESGFVIDKFPISRPNLTFSTLTVSNMSPEDSSIYLCSVEARQGVSPKNIQYFGAGTRLSVL.